This T cell receptor beta chain appears in the sequencing data of a study of regulatory T cells in long-lasting Graves disease. Time point noted: newly diagnosed GD, antithyroid drugs for less than 3 months. From RNA extracted from PBMCs, the TCR library was made. In this sample, this clonotype turned up many times. Investigators prepared the TCR beta libraries by applying iRepertoire HTBI primers and Arm-PCR of CDR3 regions. TCRdb fed the multiplex PCR reads into MiXCR, producing one record per CDR3 protein. In the table there are over 400,000 distinct CDR3 sequences, 14% of which are singletons. In germline, CDR1 is LNHNV, CDR2 YYDKDF (reference sequence). With 7 bases clipped from V and 5 bases from J, the junction kept 11 bases outside the gene matches. The CDR3 is 17 amino acids. The same data also contributed to another study, on T cells in Graves' hyperthyroidism and ophthalmopathy.

This clonotype was obtained from a woman aged 50 to 65 with Graves disease. The sample in question was peripheral blood mononuclear cells (PBMCs), obtained at new diagnosis, from a patient treated with antithyroid drugs. The chain joins TRBV15 to TRBJ2-2; 12 positions match TRBD2. CDR3 in amino acids: CATNSKGTSGRTGELFF. In DNA form, the CDR3 reads TGTGCCACCAACTCAAAAGGGACTAGCGGGCGGACCGGGGAGCTGTTTTTT. Based on the CDR3 plus reference TRBV15 and TRBJ2-2, the full variable domain is DAMVIQNPRYQVTQFGKPVTLSCSQTLNHNVMYWYQQKSSQAPKLLFHYYDKDFNNEADTPDNFQSRRPNTSFCFLDIRSPGLGDTAMYLCATNSKGTSGRTGELFFGEGSRLTVL.